A selection of T cell receptor beta chains follows, all from one sample in a study of T-cell memory formation after mild COVID-19. One entry per CDR3 protein, called by TCRdb with MiXCR from the 5' RACE reads. This sample has 40,000 or so distinct CDR3 sequences, with 6% to 7% found just once. Sequencing was performed on PBMCs or a T cell subset sorted from them (not recorded which). The receptors stem from an adult who had mild COVID-19 (a few samples of this study predate the infection). Cell type and time point are not known. CDR3s include the opening cysteine and the closing phenylalanine or tryptophan. A D gene is named only where the DNA matches it firmly. Clone size is not always given. Where it is, it says once, few, many or a class for expanded clones.

j_gene,v_gene,abundance,d_gene,CDR3aa,CDR3nt
TRBJ2-3,TRBV9,many,TRBD1,CASSVGGGDTQYF,TGTGCCAGCAGCGTAGGAGGGGGCGATACGCAGTATTTT
TRBJ1-1,TRBV7-2,-,-,CASSADSKGEAFF,TGTGCCAGCAGCGCAGACAGTAAGGGTGAAGCTTTCTTT
TRBJ1-1,TRBV18,-,-,CASSPGLEVGAFF,TGTGCCAGCTCACCGGGCCTCGAGGTCGGAGCTTTCTTT
TRBJ1-2,TRBV5-5,-,-,CASLTSGISNYGYTF,TGTGCCAGCCTAACTTCTGGGATATCTAACTATGGCTACACCTTC
TRBJ2-7,TRBV7-6,-,-,CASSLFGGGGIDEQYF,TGTGCCAGCAGCTTATTTGGGGGTGGAGGTATAGACGAGCAGTACTTC
TRBJ2-1,TRBV20-1,many,TRBD2,CSARALLGSGTGGNEQFF,TGCAGTGCTAGAGCCCTCCTGGGTAGCGGGACTGGTGGGAATGAGCAGTTCTTC
TRBJ1-1,TRBV7-2,-,TRBD1,CASSPEGQVKVEAFF,TGTGCCAGCAGCCCCGAAGGACAGGTTAAGGTTGAAGCTTTCTTT
TRBJ1-5,TRBV19,-,TRBD1,CASSLGQGAKPQHF,TGTGCCAGTAGCCTGGGACAGGGGGCGAAGCCCCAGCATTTT
TRBJ2-7,TRBV30,-,-,CAWSVPPWDF,TGTGCCTGGAGTGTACCCCCGTGGGACTTC
TRBJ2-2,TRBV29-1,few,-,CSVQGGANTGELFF,TGCAGCGTTCAGGGGGGCGCGAACACCGGGGAGCTGTTTTTT
TRBJ1-1,TRBV5-1,many,-,CASSLVTSMNTEAFF,TGCGCCAGCAGCTTGGTAACAAGCATGAACACTGAAGCTTTCTTT
TRBJ2-5,TRBV6-2/TRBV6-3,-,TRBD2,CASTRGNSGRSETQYF,TGTGCCAGCACCCGGGGGAATAGCGGGAGATCGGAGACCCAGTACTTC
TRBJ2-3,TRBV5-1,many,-,CASSASWGRPTDTQYF,TGCGCCAGCAGCGCCAGCTGGGGCCGCCCCACAGATACGCAGTATTTT
TRBJ2-7,TRBV12-3/TRBV12-4,many,TRBD2,CASSLGGEVKVQYF,TGTGCCAGCAGTTTGGGGGGGGAAGTAAAAGTGCAGTACTTC
TRBJ2-3,TRBV7-9,many,-,CASSQGLAPGDTQYF,TGTGCCAGCAGCCAAGGACTGGCTCCAGGGGATACGCAGTATTTT
TRBJ2-7,TRBV5-1,many,TRBD2,CASSPSGRGGRDEQYF,TGCGCCAGCAGCCCCTCTGGGAGGGGCGGTAGGGACGAGCAGTACTTC
TRBJ2-5,TRBV6-2/TRBV6-3,many,-,CASSKGNGQETQYF,TGTGCCAGCAGTAAGGGGAACGGGCAAGAGACCCAGTACTTC
TRBJ2-1,TRBV11-3,-,-,CASSLDQSLAAGVTEQFF,TGTGCCAGCAGCTTAGATCAGAGCCTAGCAGCGGGTGTAACGGAGCAGTTCTTC
TRBJ2-3,TRBV10-3,few,TRBD2,CAISDPPGTSGTDTQYF,TGTGCCATCAGTGACCCCCCCGGGACTAGCGGCACAGATACGCAGTATTTT
TRBJ2-3,TRBV6-6,many,TRBD2,CASGRGGYSADTQYF,TGTGCCAGCGGAAGGGGAGGGTACAGTGCAGATACGCAGTATTTT
TRBJ1-2,TRBV2,few,-,CASRQWTVVGYTF,TGTGCCAGCCGCCAATGGACAGTCGTTGGCTACACCTTC
TRBJ2-7,TRBV12-3/TRBV12-4,many,-,CASSLDHYEQYF,TGTGCCAGCAGTTTGGACCACTACGAGCAGTACTTC
TRBJ2-7,TRBV5-1,many,-,CASSVDTTYEQYF,TGCGCCAGCAGCGTGGACACCACCTACGAGCAGTACTTC
TRBJ2-6,TRBV30,-,TRBD2,CAWSVRSGGLWANVLTF,TGTGCCTGGAGTGTACGTAGCGGGGGGCTCTGGGCCAACGTCCTGACTTTC
TRBJ2-5,TRBV5-1,many,TRBD1,CASSLGGLNRGQETQYF,TGCGCCAGCAGCTTGGGGGGCCTAAACAGGGGTCAAGAGACCCAGTACTTC
TRBJ2-2,TRBV7-6,many,-,CASSAGLTDNTGELFF,TGTGCCAGCAGCGCAGGCCTGACTGACAACACCGGGGAGCTGTTTTTT
TRBJ2-7,TRBV5-1,many,-,CASLNPSSYEQYF,TGCGCCAGCCTGAATCCTAGCTCCTACGAGCAGTACTTC
TRBJ1-5,TRBV2,-,TRBD1,CASRLDRSLGNQPQHF,TGTGCCAGCAGGCTGGACAGGTCTTTGGGCAATCAGCCCCAGCATTTT